The 30 T cell receptor beta chains in this list originate from one sample, sequenced in a study of beta chain features in type 1 diabetes. Their antigens remain unidentified. Study observations and caveats: TCRB CDR3 length was moderately but significantly reduced in all four CD4+ subsets of Type 1 diabetes patients.

The study reverse transcribed the entire isolated RNA, so it sequenced expressed TCRB transcripts. Generated by immunoSEQ multiplex PCR, the TCRdb table keeps only in-frame clones and is missing some. The sample yields about 340,000 clones, roughly 9% seen once. The sequenced sample consisted of central memory CD4+ T cells from blood. The source of these receptors is a man aged 25-45 years with type 1 diabetes.

The chain employs TRBV19 and TRBJ1-1; TRBD1 agrees at 7 bases. CDR1 LNHDA and CDR2 SQIVND come from the germline V gene (reference sequence). The CDR3 extends over 12 amino acids. J was trimmed by 7 bases and V by 5 bases; bases with no gene match: 4. The CDR3 loop reads CASSLTGNEAFF. CDR3 bases: TGTGCCAGTAGTTTGACAGGGAATGAAGCTTTCTTT.

At least ten counts were recorded for this clone. CDR3: CASSLEASPLHF. The CDR3 coding sequence is TGTGCCAGCAGCCTCGAGGCGTCACCCCTCCACTTT. V is TRBV5-4 and J is TRBJ1-6; D uncertain. The CDR3 is made up of 12 amino acids. Trimming shortened V by 4 bases and J by 10 bases, and 9 bases separated the two germline ends. Looked up from germline, CDR1 is SGHNT and CDR2 is YYREEE (reference sequence).

There are a few counts of this clone. The V call is TRBV6-5, the J call TRBJ1-5; D unresolved. V lost 8 bases, J lost 5 bases, and 10 bases lay in between. In germline, CDR1 is MNHEY, CDR2 SVGAGI. CDR3 size: 12 residues. CDR3 nucleotides: TGTGCCAGCGGTCGGAGGGATCAGCCCCAGCATTTT. It is translated as CASGRRDQPQHF.

This rearrangement joins TRBV19 to TRBJ2-5; 7 positions match TRBD2. In germline, CDR1 is LNHDA, CDR2 SQIVND (reference sequence). The length of the CDR3 is 13 residues. Unmatched junction bases numbered 7, after V lost 10 bases and J lost 2 bases. CDR3 sequence: CATGRGRQETQYF. CDR3 sequence (DNA): TGTGCCACTGGGCGGGGGAGGCAAGAGACCCAGTACTTC.

The sample holds a few counts of this clone. This sequence joins TRBV6-5 and TRBJ1-4; D is uncertain. In germline, CDR1 is MNHEY, CDR2 SVGAGI. The germline V and J ends were trimmed by 6 bases and 4 bases, with 15 bases remaining between them. CDR3 length: 15 amino acids. CDR3 DNA sequence: TGTGCCAGCAGCTCGGATGGCCTCGGTAATGAAAAACTGTTTTTT. Protein product: CASSSDGLGNEKLFF.

This clone was seen a handful of times. This sequence joins TRBV28 and TRBJ1-6; no firm D call. Per the germline V gene, CDR1 is MDHEN and CDR2 is SYDVKM. This CDR3 is built from 12 residues. Between the trimmed V and J ends, which lost 2 bases and 8 bases, there was a span of 4 bases. The CDR3 bases are TGTGCCAGCAGTTTAAACGATTCACCCCTCCACTTT. Translated: CASSLNDSPLHF.

This chain uses TRBV2 with TRBJ1-1; the D gene is possibly TRBD1 (5 bases). CDR3 length: 14 amino acids. The germline V and J ends were trimmed by 8 bases and 0 bases, with 13 bases remaining between them. Germline CDR1 and CDR2: SNHLY and FYNNEI. For the CDR3, the DNA is TGTGCCAGCCTGATGGGACGGATGAACACTGAAGCTTTCTTT. Residues: CASLMGRMNTEAFF.

This rearrangement joins TRBV18 to TRBJ2-1; 10 bases match TRBD2. J was trimmed by 5 bases and V by 4 bases; bases with no gene match: 5. This CDR3 has 15 residues. Germline V gene data show CDR1 as KGHSH and CDR2 as LQKENI. Here the CDR3 reads CASSLSGGANNEQFF. The CDR3 coding sequence is TGTGCCAGCTCACTCAGCGGGGGGGCCAACAATGAGCAGTTCTTC. The variable domain in full, with the rest retrieved from reference TRBV18 and TRBJ2-1, is NAGVMQNPRHLVRRRGQEARLRCSPMKGHSHVYWYRQLPEEGLKFMVYLQKENIIDESGMPKERFSAEFPKEGPSILRIQQVVRGDSAAYFCASSLSGGANNEQFFGPGTRLTVL.

This CDR3 reads CATSRDFDAAKNIQYF. The CDR3 DNA reads as TGTGCCACCAGCAGAGATTTCGATGCCGCCAAAAACATTCAGTACTTC. This sequence joins TRBV15 and TRBJ2-4; D unclear. CDR1 is LNHNV, CDR2 YYDKDF, per germline (reference sequence). The CDR3 runs 16 residues. Trimming took 0 bases from V and 1 from J, leaving 10 bases between them.

Ten or more counts support this clone. The rearrangement links TRBV7-9 to TRBJ1-5, with TRBD1 matching over 7 bases. Losses at the gene ends were 4 bases for V and 7 bases for J; bases not matched to a gene: 4. Germline CDR1 SEHNR, CDR2 FQNEAQ (reference sequence). The CDR3 has 13 residues. CDR3 protein: CASSSTGFQPQHF. The CDR3 coding sequence is TGTGCCAGCAGCTCGACAGGGTTCCAGCCCCAGCATTTT.

This clone has just a few counts. Other DNA sequences in this sample translate to the same CDR3. The V call is TRBV7-2, the J call TRBJ2-2; D call uncertain. Trimming took 1 base from V and 5 from J, leaving 5 bases between them. Germline values: CDR1 SGHTA, CDR2 FQGNSA. The CDR3 consists of 13 residues. CDR3 DNA: TGTGCCAGCAGCTTAGACCCTACCGGGGAGCTGTTTTTT. Amino acids: CASSLDPTGELFF.

The sample holds a few counts of this clone. The chain links TRBV5-1 to TRBJ2-7, with D perhaps TRBD2 (5 bases). V gave up 0 bases and J gave up 3 bases, with 13 bases separating them. The CDR3 sequence is 15 residues long. The germline V gene encodes CDR1 SGHRS and CDR2 YFSETQ. The CDR3 protein is CASSLDAGIGYEQYF. The CDR3 DNA follows: TGCGCCAGCAGCTTGGACGCGGGCATAGGCTACGAGCAGTACTTC.

This clone was observed a handful of times. This chain connects TRBV5-1 to TRBJ2-3, with TRBD2 matching over 12 bases. Germline-derived CDR1 and CDR2 are SGHRS and YFSETQ. The CDR3 is 20 amino acids. V lost 3 bases to trimming and J lost 1 base; unmatched junction nucleotides: 15. CDR3 amino acids: CASSSRPLAGGRGGTDTQYF. The CDR3 DNA sequence: TGCGCCAGCAGCTCCCGGCCCCTAGCGGGGGGGCGGGGAGGCACAGATACGCAGTATTTT.

This clone was observed a few times. V usage is TRBV18 and J usage is TRBJ2-7; D perhaps matches TRBD1 (5 bases). With 4 bases removed from V and 7 bases from J, the gap between germline ends came to 14 bases. The CDR3 sequence is 13 residues long. The germline V gene encodes CDR1 KGHSH and CDR2 LQKENI. The CDR3 is CASSQGPLGEQYF. The CDR3 nucleotides read TGTGCCAGCTCACAGGGGCCCCTGGGAGAGCAGTACTTC.

This sequence joins TRBV7-9 and TRBJ2-7, with 7 positions matching TRBD1. This CDR3 comprises 15 residues. CDR1 is SEHNR, CDR2 FQNEAQ, per germline (reference sequence). V trimming: 5 bases; J trimming: 2 bases; junction bases outside the gene matches: 9. CDR3 residues: CASSRGQTSAYEQYF. Here the CDR3 DNA reads TGTGCCAGCAGCCGGGGACAGACGAGCGCCTACGAGCAGTACTTC.

This clone was counted between two and nine times. V is TRBV5-1 and J is TRBJ2-3; 9 nucleotides line up with TRBD2. Germline loops: CDR1 SGHRS, CDR2 YFSETQ. This CDR3 is 17 amino acids long. V was clipped by 4 bases and J by 6 bases; unmatched bases: 15. This CDR3 reads CASSQLGEAGGADTQYF. Here the CDR3 DNA reads TGCGCCAGCAGCCAGCTTGGCGAAGCGGGGGGAGCGGATACGCAGTATTTT.

The V call is TRBV2, the J call TRBJ1-4; D gene uncertain. This CDR3 spans 14 amino acids. V was pared by 6 bases and J by 5 bases, with 13 bases between. Germline CDR1 and CDR2: SNHLY and FYNNEI. The CDR3 DNA sequence: TGTGCCAGCAGAGAGAGGAAAGGGAATGAAAAACTGTTTTTT. It is translated as CASRERKGNEKLFF.

The CDR3 loop reads CSVEGTFLRGVYNEQFF. Written as DNA, the CDR3 is TGCAGCGTTGAAGGGACCTTTCTGCGGGGGGTTTACAATGAGCAGTTCTTC. J is TRBJ2-1 and V is TRBV29-1, with TRBD2 matching 8 bases. This CDR3 has 17 amino acids. CDR1 and CDR2 (germline): SQVTM, ANQGSEA. Trimming cost V 1 base and J 4 bases; bases outside gene matches: 12.

There are a few counts of this clone. The chain is built from TRBV4-3 and TRBJ2-7; 9 bases are a match to TRBD1. The CDR3 consists of 17 residues. CDR1 LGHNA and CDR2 YSLEER come from the germline V gene. V shed 3 bases and J 2 bases; nucleotides not matched to a gene: 11. CDR3 nucleotides: TGCGCCAGCAGCCAGGACCGTACGGACAGGGGCCCCTACGAGCAGTACTTC. It is translated as CASSQDRTDRGPYEQYF.

In its sample, this clone was seen many times. This rearrangement joins TRBV11-2 to TRBJ2-1; the match to TRBD1 covers 11 bases. The germline V gene encodes CDR1 SGHAT and CDR2 FQNNGV. CDR3 length: 17 amino acids. The V and J ends lost 4 bases and 6 bases, in that order; junction bases with no gene match: 11. The CDR3 spells CASSSFRTGGVGNEQFF. The DNA for the CDR3 is TGTGCCAGCAGCTCCTTCCGGACAGGGGGCGTTGGCAATGAGCAGTTCTTC.

The genes are TRBV2 and TRBJ1-1; 8 bases are a match to TRBD1. The CDR3 loop spans 13 amino acids. V shed 6 bases and J 1 base; nucleotides not matched to a gene: 1. Germline CDR1 SNHLY, CDR2 FYNNEI. The CDR3 spells CASRGQGNTEAFF. The CDR3 DNA follows: TGTGCCAGCAGAGGACAGGGGAACACTGAAGCTTTCTTT. The variable domain in full, completed from reference TRBV2 and TRBJ1-1, reads EPEVTQTPSHQVTQMGQEVILRCVPISNHLYFYWYRQILGQKVEFLVSFYNNEISEKSEIFDDQFSVERPDGSNFTLKIRSTKLEDSAMYFCASRGQGNTEAFFGQGTRLTVV.

The rearrangement uses TRBV7-9 and TRBJ2-5, with a weak D call TRBD2 (5 bases). This CDR3 has 15 amino acids. Trimming shortened V by 5 bases and J by 4 bases, and 17 bases separated the two germline ends. Germline V gene sequence: CDR1 SEHNR, CDR2 FQNEAQ (reference sequence). In nucleotides, the CDR3 is TGTGCCAGCAGCATAGGAGGCACGGCGGTAGAGACCCAGTACTTC. Translated: CASSIGGTAVETQYF.

In this sample, this clone turned up a few times. Distinct nucleotide sequences in the sample also encode this CDR3. The V and J genes are TRBV7-9 and TRBJ2-5; D uncertain. The CDR3 is made up of 11 amino acids. The germline V gene has CDR1 SEHNR and CDR2 FQNEAQ (reference sequence). Between the trimmed V and J ends, which lost 5 bases and 5 bases, there was a span of 6 bases. The CDR3 coding sequence is TGTGCCAGCAGCCAAGGGGAGACCCAGTACTTC. Amino acid sequence: CASSQGETQYF.

The chain recombines TRBV4-1 with TRBJ2-5; TRBD1 agrees at 9 bases. This CDR3 is built from 15 residues. Germline trimming cut 6 bases from V and 4 bases from J; bases unmatched to any gene: 9. Germline CDR1 and CDR2: MGHRA and YSYEKL. CDR3 region: CASSQQGASGETQYF. DNA for the CDR3: TGCGCCAGCAGTCAACAGGGGGCGAGTGGAGAGACCCAGTACTTC.

This clone has a handful of counts. This chain uses TRBV10-2 with TRBJ2-5; D gene unclear. With 5 bases removed from V and 3 bases from J, the gap between germline ends came to 4 bases. Per germline, CDR1 WSHSY and CDR2 SAAADI. This CDR3 contains 11 residues. The CDR3 here is CASSRKETQYF. The DNA for the CDR3 is TGCGCCAGCAGTAGAAAAGAGACCCAGTACTTC.

This clone was seen only a few times. This sequence joins TRBV2 and TRBJ1-3; weak D call: TRBD1 (5 bases). The germline CDR1 and CDR2 sequences are SNHLY and FYNNEI. This CDR3 contains 14 residues. Trimming took off 7 bases at V and 0 bases at J, with 10 bases between the two ends. CDR3: CASMGVISGNTIYF. The CDR3 DNA is TGTGCCAGCATGGGGGTGATCTCTGGAAACACCATATATTTT.

This clone was found many times. The chain employs TRBV5-6 and TRBJ2-2, with a weak D call TRBD1 (6 bases). Germline V gives CDR1 SGHDT, CDR2 YYEEEE. V dropped 3 bases and J dropped 5 bases, with 17 bases sitting between them. CDR3 size: 16 residues. The CDR3 nucleotides are TGTGCCAGCAGCTCCAAAACAGGGTATAAAACCGGGGAGCTGTTTTTT. Amino acid sequence: CASSSKTGYKTGELFF. Drawing the rest from reference TRBV5-6 and TRBJ2-2, the complete variable domain is DAGVTQSPTHLIKTRGQQVTLRCSPKSGHDTVSWYQQALGQGPQFIFQYYEEEERQRGNFPDRFSGHQFPNYSSELNVNALLLGDSALYLCASSSKTGYKTGELFFGEGSRLTVL.

The rearrangement joins TRBV7-2 to TRBJ2-6; D tentatively reads TRBD1 or TRBD2 (5 bases each). Trimming left V 5 bases short and J 0 bases short, with 14 bases between. Germline CDR1 and CDR2: SGHTA and FQGNSA. The CDR3 has 17 residues. This CDR3 is CASSPVGGTSGANVLTF. CDR3 in DNA: TGTGCCAGCAGCCCCGTCGGTGGGACCTCTGGGGCCAACGTCCTGACTTTC. The full variable domain, its missing parts supplied by reference TRBV7-2 and TRBJ2-6, is GAGVSQSPSNKVTEKGKDVELRCDPISGHTALYWYRQSLGQGLEFLIYFQGNSAPDKSGLPSDRFSAERTGGSVSTLTIQRTQQEDSAVYLCASSPVGGTSGANVLTFGAGSRLTVL.

This clone occurred a few times. The chain carries TRBV5-1 and TRBJ2-3; D is ambiguous. The germline CDR1 and CDR2 sequences are SGHRS and YFSETQ. The germline V and J ends were trimmed by 4 bases and 8 bases, with 14 bases remaining between them. The CDR3 sequence is 13 residues long. The CDR3 DNA reads as TGCGCCAGCAGCCCACCCCTACGGGTTACGCAGTATTTT. Protein sequence: CASSPPLRVTQYF.

This clone showed up many times. The chain is built from TRBV7-2 and TRBJ2-1, with D hard to call. The CDR3 runs to 15 residues. CDR1 is SGHTA, CDR2 FQGNSA, per germline. Trimming stripped 5 bases from V and 0 bases from J, with 11 bases between. CDR3 in DNA: TGTGCCAGCAGCGTAGGGCCGAGCTCCTACAATGAGCAGTTCTTC. Protein: CASSVGPSSYNEQFF. Variable domain in full (rest from reference TRBV7-2 and TRBJ2-1): GAGVSQSPSNKVTEKGKDVELRCDPISGHTALYWYRQSLGQGLEFLIYFQGNSAPDKSGLPSDRFSAERTGGSVSTLTIQRTQQEDSAVYLCASSVGPSSYNEQFFGPGTRLTVL.